This T cell receptor beta chain was recorded in a study of blood T cells in healthy people across ages. This clonotype was recorded at least ten times. The antigen is unknown. Deletions cut 6 bases from V and 1 base from J, with 15 bases between. Germline V lookup: CDR1 SGHTA, CDR2 FQGNSA. The CDR3 runs to 15 residues. The donors, all healthy, were Caucasians living in Russia, aged roughly 6 to 100. General study results and limits: From one million sequenced T cells, diversity estimates were lower bounds. PBMCs were not sorted, which prevented a conclusive comparison of naive versus antigen-experienced cells. Roughly linearly, TCR beta diversity per million T cells fell as age increased.

With a J-beta primer mix and a sample-barcoded 5' primer, a second PCR ran about 6 to 11 cycles. TCRdb redid the calling of the 5' RACE reads with MiXCR, one entry per CDR3 protein. The top ten hold 23% of the sample, which has approximately 1,700,000 distinct CDR3 sequences, around 40% seen once. The chain couples TRBV7-2 to TRBJ2-5; D call uncertain. Specimen: blood. This clonotype originated in a human donor in good health. The CDR3 DNA reads as TGTGCCAGCAGGCTCAGGACCTACAGCCAAGAGACCCAGTACTTC. It specifies CASRLRTYSQETQYF.